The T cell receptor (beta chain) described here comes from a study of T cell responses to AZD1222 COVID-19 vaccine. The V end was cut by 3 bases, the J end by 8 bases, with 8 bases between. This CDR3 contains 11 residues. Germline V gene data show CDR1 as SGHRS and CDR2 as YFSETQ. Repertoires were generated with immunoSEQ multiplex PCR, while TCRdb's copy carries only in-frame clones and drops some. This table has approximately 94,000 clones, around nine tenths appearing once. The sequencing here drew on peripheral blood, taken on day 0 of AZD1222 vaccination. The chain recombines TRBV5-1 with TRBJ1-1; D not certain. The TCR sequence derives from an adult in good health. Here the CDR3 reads CASSSGREAFF. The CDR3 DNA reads TGCGCCAGCAGCTCGGGCAGGGAAGCTTTCTTT. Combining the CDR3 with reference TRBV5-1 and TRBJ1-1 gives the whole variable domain KAGVTQTPRYLIKTRGQQVTLSCSPISGHRSVSWYQQTPGQGLQFLFEYFSETQRNKGNFPGRFSGRQFSNSRSEMNVSTLELGDSALYLCASSSGREAFFGQGTRLTVV.